The present T cell receptor (beta chain) was sequenced within a study of T-cell memory formation after mild COVID-19. TCRdb processed the 5' RACE reads anew with MiXCR; each CDR3 protein has one entry. The table has a few hundred thousand distinct CDR3 sequences, 16% seen once. Only a few counts were recorded for this clonotype. The J segment lost 9 bases and the V segment lost 0 bases, leaving 4 bases of the junction unmatched. The length of the CDR3 is 14 residues. The germline gives CDR1 SGHDT, CDR2 YYEEEE. This clonotype originated in a man aged 18-30 years who had mild COVID-19 (a few samples of this study predate the infection). Cell type and time point are not known. The chain joins TRBV5-6 to TRBJ2-4, with 9 bases lining up with TRBD1. The specimen sequenced was PBMCs or a T cell subset sorted from them (not recorded which). The CDR3 loop is CASSLGETGGIQYF. CDR3 nucleotide sequence: TGTGCCAGCAGCTTGGGGGAGACAGGGGGCATTCAGTACTTC. Full variable domain (outside the CDR3, taken from reference TRBV5-6 and TRBJ2-4): DAGVTQSPTHLIKTRGQQVTLRCSPKSGHDTVSWYQQALGQGPQFIFQYYEEEERQRGNFPDRFSGHQFPNYSSELNVNALLLGDSALYLCASSLGETGGIQYFGAGTRLSVL.